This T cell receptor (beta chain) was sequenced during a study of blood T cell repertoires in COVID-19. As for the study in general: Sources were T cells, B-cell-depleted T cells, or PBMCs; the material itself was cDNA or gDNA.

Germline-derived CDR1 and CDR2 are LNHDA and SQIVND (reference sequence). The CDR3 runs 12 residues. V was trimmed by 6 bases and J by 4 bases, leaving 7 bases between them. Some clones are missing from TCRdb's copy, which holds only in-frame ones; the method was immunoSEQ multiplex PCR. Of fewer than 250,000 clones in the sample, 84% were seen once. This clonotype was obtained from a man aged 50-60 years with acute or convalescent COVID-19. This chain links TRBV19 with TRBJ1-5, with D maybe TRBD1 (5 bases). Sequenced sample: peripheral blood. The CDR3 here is CASRGGNQPQHF. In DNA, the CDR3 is TGTGCCAGTAGGGGGGGGAATCAGCCCCAGCATTTT. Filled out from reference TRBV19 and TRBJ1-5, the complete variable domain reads DGGITQSPKYLFRKEGQNVTLSCEQNLNHDAMYWYRQDPGQGLRLIYYSQIVNDFQKGDIAEGYSVSREKKESFPLTVTSAQKNPTAFYLCASRGGNQPQHFGDGTRLSIL.